These 23 T cell receptor beta chains originate from one sample sequenced in a study of blood T cell repertoires in COVID-19. The assay was immunoSEQ multiplex PCR, and TCRdb's table has in-frame clones only and misses some. The sample holds about 180,000 clones; 89% are singletons and the top ten take approximately 2.1%. Source material: peripheral blood. Source of these receptors: a man between 18 and 29 years old who had recovered from COVID-19.

The chain links TRBV7-2 to TRBJ2-1; 7 nucleotides line up with TRBD1. The CDR3 is made up of 16 amino acids. Trimming took 3 bases from V and 2 from J; bases not matched to a gene: 7. Germline V gene data show CDR1 as SGHTA and CDR2 as FQGNSA. For the CDR3, the DNA is TGTGCCAGCAGCTTGAACCGGGACAGACCCTACAATGAGCAGTTCTTC. Amino acid sequence: CASSLNRDRPYNEQFF.

The chain employs TRBV4-2 and TRBJ2-7, with TRBD2 matching over 9 bases. The V gene end was trimmed by 6 bases and the J gene end by 2 bases; junction bases not matched to a gene: 11. Germline V gives CDR1 LGHNA, CDR2 YNFKEQ. The CDR3 extends over 16 amino acids. This CDR3 reads CASRRGGRDSTYEQYF. The CDR3 DNA reads TGTGCCAGCAGGCGGGGGGGACGGGACAGTACCTACGAGCAGTACTTC.

This clone has a handful of counts. The chain recombines TRBV10-3 with TRBJ1-6; 8 bases are a match to TRBD1. With V trimmed by 7 bases and J by 8 bases, 7 bases remained unmatched. Germline assignment: CDR1 ENHRY and CDR2 SYGVKD. CDR3 length: 14 amino acids. CDR3 residues: CAITPGGGYSPLHF. The CDR3 nucleotides are TGTGCCATCACTCCAGGGGGCGGTTATTCACCCCTCCACTTT.

This clone was observed a single time. The V gene is TRBV27, the J gene TRBJ1-6, with 9 bases fitting TRBD1. The CDR3 sequence is 17 residues long. In germline, CDR1 is MNHEY, CDR2 SMNVEV (reference sequence). After removal of 3 bases from V and 9 bases from J, the junction contained 12 bases not matched to a gene. The CDR3 protein is CASSFRGRDRDGSPLHF. CDR3 in DNA: TGTGCCAGCAGTTTTAGAGGCCGGGACAGGGATGGTTCACCCCTCCACTTT.

The rearrangement links TRBV12-3 or TRBV12-4 to TRBJ2-5; D remains unclear. There are 11 residues in the CDR3. Trimming cost V 4 bases and J 3 bases, with 3 bases left between them. CDR3 sequence: CASSSEETQYF. CDR3 in DNA: TGTGCCAGCAGTTCTGAAGAGACCCAGTACTTC.

As to this clone: Other DNA variants within this sample encode the same CDR3. The gene calls are TRBV5-4 and TRBJ2-5, with D hard to call. The germline V and J ends were trimmed by 0 bases and 5 bases, with 8 bases remaining between them. This CDR3 region has 13 residues. The germline CDR1 and CDR2 sequences are SGHNT and YYREEE (reference sequence). The CDR3 nucleotides are TGTGCCAGCAGCTTGGCAGGTGGGGAGACCCAGTACTTC. Translated, it gives CASSLAGGETQYF. Looking up the rest from reference TRBV5-4 and TRBJ2-5 gives the full variable domain: ETGVTQSPTHLIKTRGQQVTLRCSSQSGHNTVSWYQQALGQGPQFIFQYYREEENGRGNFPPRFSGLQFPNYSSELNVNALELDDSALYLCASSLAGGETQYFGPGTRLLVL.

CDR3 in DNA: TGTGCCAGTAGTATCAGCCTGCATTATGGACAGATAGACTACGAGCAGTACTTC. It encodes CASSISLHYGQIDYEQYF. The chain is built from TRBV19 and TRBJ2-7, with D possibly matching TRBD1 (6 bases). The V gene's germline CDR1 is LNHDA and CDR2 SQIVND (reference sequence). Trimming took off 3 bases at V and 3 bases at J, with 24 bases between the two ends. This CDR3 is 18 amino acids long.

The V call is TRBV5-1, the J call TRBJ2-7; TRBD1 aligns across 7 bases. The CDR3 length is 15 residues. J gave up 3 bases and V 5 bases, and 11 bases lay outside the gene matches. In germline, CDR1 is SGHRS, CDR2 YFSETQ. CDR3 loop: CASRTGTALNYEQYF. Written as DNA, the CDR3 is TGCGCCAGCAGGACCGGGACAGCCTTAAACTACGAGCAGTACTTC.

The genes are TRBV30 and TRBJ2-7, with D perhaps given as TRBD1 or TRBD2 (6 bases each). The CDR3 has 15 amino acids. Germline CDR1 and CDR2: GTSNPN and SVGIG (reference sequence). Deletions cut 5 bases from V and 4 bases from J, with 21 bases between. For the CDR3, the DNA is TGTGCCTGGGGGGGGCTGTCGGGACATCGATACGAGCAGTACTTC. Protein product: CAWGGLSGHRYEQYF.

V and J are TRBV28 and TRBJ1-4, with 9 positions matching TRBD1. CDR1 MDHEN and CDR2 SYDVKM come from the germline V gene. J was trimmed by 8 bases and V by 5 bases; bases with no gene match: 9. The CDR3 loop spans 15 amino acids. The CDR3 loop is CASSTRTGEREKLFF. CDR3 sequence (DNA): TGTGCCAGCAGTACCCGGACAGGGGAGCGGGAAAAACTGTTTTTT.

In its sample, this clone was seen once. The rearrangement links TRBV4-3 to TRBJ1-6; D is unresolved. Germline lookup yields CDR1 LGHNA and CDR2 YSLEER. The CDR3 has 17 amino acids. Trimming stripped 0 bases from V and 2 bases from J, with 11 bases between. CDR3 DNA sequence: TGCGCCAGCAGCCAAGAATTTAGCGTAACCTATAATTCACCCCTCCACTTT. This encodes CASSQEFSVTYNSPLHF.

The chain recombines TRBV4-1 with TRBJ2-7; 8 nucleotides line up with TRBD2. CDR3 length equals 15 residues. Per the germline V gene, CDR1 is MGHRA and CDR2 is YSYEKL. V was clipped by 1 base and J by 6 bases; unmatched bases: 8. The CDR3 coding sequence is TGCGCCAGCAGCCAAGGGGTCTCGGGAGGGCGCGAGCAGTACTTC. Translation: CASSQGVSGGREQYF.

This clone was seen once. This sequence joins TRBV7-6 and TRBJ2-2, with TRBD1 as a possible D gene (5 bases). V dropped 2 bases and J dropped 2 bases, with 15 bases sitting between them. The CDR3 has 17 residues. Germline CDR1 reads SGHVS; CDR2 reads FNYEAQ. CDR3: CASSLRRVKSNTGELFF. In DNA, the CDR3 is TGTGCCAGCAGCTTACGCAGGGTCAAATCAAACACCGGGGAGCTGTTTTTT. Variable domain in full (rest from reference TRBV7-6 and TRBJ2-2): GAGVSQSPRYKVTKRGQDVALRCDPISGHVSLYWYRQALGQGPEFLTYFNYEAQQDKSGLPNDRFSAERPEGSISTLTIQRTEQRDSAMYRCASSLRRVKSNTGELFFGEGSRLTVL.

The chain combines TRBV6-5 with TRBJ1-2; tentative D call: TRBD1 (6 bases). Germline CDR1 and CDR2: MNHEY and SVGAGI. This CDR3 has 15 residues. The V and J ends lost 5 bases and 2 bases respectively, with 15 bases between them. In DNA, the CDR3 is TGTGCCAGCAGTCCCTATCGGACAGCAAACTATGGCTACACCTTC. Translation gives CASSPYRTANYGYTF.

The J gene is TRBJ1-5, the V gene TRBV6-5; the D gene is possibly TRBD1 (5 bases). The V end lost 11 bases, the J end lost 0 bases, and 17 bases lay between the germline ends. Germline values: CDR1 MNHEY, CDR2 SVGAGI. The CDR3 spans 15 residues. The CDR3 nucleotides are TGTGCCTTGGTTAGGGGCGACAATAGCAATCAGCCCCAGCATTTT. Protein: CALVRGDNSNQPQHF.

The chain carries TRBV6-1 and TRBJ1-6, with D perhaps TRBD1 (5 bases). Germline V gene lookup returns CDR1 MNHNS and CDR2 SASEGT. This CDR3 comprises 14 residues. The V and J ends lost 7 bases and 10 bases respectively, with 17 bases between them. The CDR3, as DNA: TGTGCCAGCACGGAGCGGGGGGTGGAGTCACCCCTCCACTTT. It is translated as CASTERGVESPLHF.

CDR3 protein: CASNNPTGTLPYEQYF. CDR3 sequence (DNA): TGTGCCAGCAACAACCCTACAGGGACCCTCCCCTACGAGCAGTACTTC. The chain links TRBV6-6 to TRBJ2-7; D perhaps matches TRBD1 (6 bases). The germline V gene encodes CDR1 MNHNY and CDR2 SVGAGI (reference sequence). The CDR3 runs 16 residues. Trimming took off 7 bases at V and 2 bases at J, with 21 bases between the two ends.

V and J are TRBV19 and TRBJ2-7; D may be TRBD2 (5 bases). Germline CDR1 is LNHDA and CDR2 is SQIVND (reference sequence). Trimming removed 4 bases at V and 2 bases at J, with 12 bases between. CDR3 size: 14 residues. The CDR3 nucleotides read TGTGCCAGTAGTACGTCAGCGGTACCCTACGAGCAGTACTTC. As protein: CASSTSAVPYEQYF.

V is TRBV4-1 and J is TRBJ1-3; 12 bases line up with TRBD1. The CDR3 has 17 amino acids. J was trimmed by 2 bases and V by 1 base; bases with no gene match: 3. Germline-derived CDR1 and CDR2 are MGHRA and YSYEKL. The CDR3 sequence is CASSQGGTGGTGNTIYF. Written as DNA, the CDR3 is TGCGCCAGCAGCCAAGGAGGGACAGGGGGCACTGGAAACACCATATATTTT.

The V gene is TRBV11-3, the J gene TRBJ1-5, with a tentative D call TRBD1 (5 bases). CDR1 is SGHNT, CDR2 YENEEA, per germline. There are 18 residues in the CDR3. V shed 3 bases and J shed 3 bases, with 21 bases lying between them. CDR3 residues: CASSFPGREGTYNQPQHF. CDR3 bases: TGTGCCAGCAGCTTTCCCGGCAGGGAGGGCACCTACAATCAGCCCCAGCATTTT. Using reference TRBV11-3 and TRBJ1-5 for the parts outside the CDR3, the full variable domain is EAGVVQSPRYKIIEKKQPVAFWCNPISGHNTLYWYLQNLGQGPELLIRYENEEAVDDSQLPKDRFSAERLKGVDSTLKIQPAELGDSAVYLCASSFPGREGTYNQPQHFGDGTRLSIL.

The chain recombines TRBV5-6 with TRBJ1-2; D not resolved. Germline CDR1 SGHDT, CDR2 YYEEEE. Deletions cut 1 base from V and 3 bases from J, with 13 bases between. The CDR3 is 15 amino acids. The CDR3 coding sequence is TGTGCCAGCAGCTTGTTATCCCCGAGGGACTATGGCTACACCTTC. It specifies CASSLLSPRDYGYTF.

This chain uses TRBV24-1 with TRBJ1-3; D possibly corresponds to TRBD1 (5 bases). Deletions cut 2 bases from V and 7 bases from J, with 14 bases between. The CDR3 totals 15 residues. Germline V gene data show CDR1 as KGHDR and CDR2 as SFDVKD. The CDR3 is CATSDSAGERNTIYF. The CDR3 DNA sequence: TGTGCCACCAGTGATTCGGCGGGGGAGAGGAACACCATATATTTT.

The DNA for the CDR3 is TGTGCCAGCTCACTTGCTCTTACAGGGGGCGGGAATGAGCAGTTCTTC. Its translation: CASSLALTGGGNEQFF. The rearrangement links TRBV18 to TRBJ2-1, with 9 bases identical to TRBD1. The CDR3 has 16 residues. CDR1 is KGHSH, CDR2 LQKENI, per germline. With 4 bases clipped from V and 7 bases from J, the junction kept 11 bases outside the gene matches.